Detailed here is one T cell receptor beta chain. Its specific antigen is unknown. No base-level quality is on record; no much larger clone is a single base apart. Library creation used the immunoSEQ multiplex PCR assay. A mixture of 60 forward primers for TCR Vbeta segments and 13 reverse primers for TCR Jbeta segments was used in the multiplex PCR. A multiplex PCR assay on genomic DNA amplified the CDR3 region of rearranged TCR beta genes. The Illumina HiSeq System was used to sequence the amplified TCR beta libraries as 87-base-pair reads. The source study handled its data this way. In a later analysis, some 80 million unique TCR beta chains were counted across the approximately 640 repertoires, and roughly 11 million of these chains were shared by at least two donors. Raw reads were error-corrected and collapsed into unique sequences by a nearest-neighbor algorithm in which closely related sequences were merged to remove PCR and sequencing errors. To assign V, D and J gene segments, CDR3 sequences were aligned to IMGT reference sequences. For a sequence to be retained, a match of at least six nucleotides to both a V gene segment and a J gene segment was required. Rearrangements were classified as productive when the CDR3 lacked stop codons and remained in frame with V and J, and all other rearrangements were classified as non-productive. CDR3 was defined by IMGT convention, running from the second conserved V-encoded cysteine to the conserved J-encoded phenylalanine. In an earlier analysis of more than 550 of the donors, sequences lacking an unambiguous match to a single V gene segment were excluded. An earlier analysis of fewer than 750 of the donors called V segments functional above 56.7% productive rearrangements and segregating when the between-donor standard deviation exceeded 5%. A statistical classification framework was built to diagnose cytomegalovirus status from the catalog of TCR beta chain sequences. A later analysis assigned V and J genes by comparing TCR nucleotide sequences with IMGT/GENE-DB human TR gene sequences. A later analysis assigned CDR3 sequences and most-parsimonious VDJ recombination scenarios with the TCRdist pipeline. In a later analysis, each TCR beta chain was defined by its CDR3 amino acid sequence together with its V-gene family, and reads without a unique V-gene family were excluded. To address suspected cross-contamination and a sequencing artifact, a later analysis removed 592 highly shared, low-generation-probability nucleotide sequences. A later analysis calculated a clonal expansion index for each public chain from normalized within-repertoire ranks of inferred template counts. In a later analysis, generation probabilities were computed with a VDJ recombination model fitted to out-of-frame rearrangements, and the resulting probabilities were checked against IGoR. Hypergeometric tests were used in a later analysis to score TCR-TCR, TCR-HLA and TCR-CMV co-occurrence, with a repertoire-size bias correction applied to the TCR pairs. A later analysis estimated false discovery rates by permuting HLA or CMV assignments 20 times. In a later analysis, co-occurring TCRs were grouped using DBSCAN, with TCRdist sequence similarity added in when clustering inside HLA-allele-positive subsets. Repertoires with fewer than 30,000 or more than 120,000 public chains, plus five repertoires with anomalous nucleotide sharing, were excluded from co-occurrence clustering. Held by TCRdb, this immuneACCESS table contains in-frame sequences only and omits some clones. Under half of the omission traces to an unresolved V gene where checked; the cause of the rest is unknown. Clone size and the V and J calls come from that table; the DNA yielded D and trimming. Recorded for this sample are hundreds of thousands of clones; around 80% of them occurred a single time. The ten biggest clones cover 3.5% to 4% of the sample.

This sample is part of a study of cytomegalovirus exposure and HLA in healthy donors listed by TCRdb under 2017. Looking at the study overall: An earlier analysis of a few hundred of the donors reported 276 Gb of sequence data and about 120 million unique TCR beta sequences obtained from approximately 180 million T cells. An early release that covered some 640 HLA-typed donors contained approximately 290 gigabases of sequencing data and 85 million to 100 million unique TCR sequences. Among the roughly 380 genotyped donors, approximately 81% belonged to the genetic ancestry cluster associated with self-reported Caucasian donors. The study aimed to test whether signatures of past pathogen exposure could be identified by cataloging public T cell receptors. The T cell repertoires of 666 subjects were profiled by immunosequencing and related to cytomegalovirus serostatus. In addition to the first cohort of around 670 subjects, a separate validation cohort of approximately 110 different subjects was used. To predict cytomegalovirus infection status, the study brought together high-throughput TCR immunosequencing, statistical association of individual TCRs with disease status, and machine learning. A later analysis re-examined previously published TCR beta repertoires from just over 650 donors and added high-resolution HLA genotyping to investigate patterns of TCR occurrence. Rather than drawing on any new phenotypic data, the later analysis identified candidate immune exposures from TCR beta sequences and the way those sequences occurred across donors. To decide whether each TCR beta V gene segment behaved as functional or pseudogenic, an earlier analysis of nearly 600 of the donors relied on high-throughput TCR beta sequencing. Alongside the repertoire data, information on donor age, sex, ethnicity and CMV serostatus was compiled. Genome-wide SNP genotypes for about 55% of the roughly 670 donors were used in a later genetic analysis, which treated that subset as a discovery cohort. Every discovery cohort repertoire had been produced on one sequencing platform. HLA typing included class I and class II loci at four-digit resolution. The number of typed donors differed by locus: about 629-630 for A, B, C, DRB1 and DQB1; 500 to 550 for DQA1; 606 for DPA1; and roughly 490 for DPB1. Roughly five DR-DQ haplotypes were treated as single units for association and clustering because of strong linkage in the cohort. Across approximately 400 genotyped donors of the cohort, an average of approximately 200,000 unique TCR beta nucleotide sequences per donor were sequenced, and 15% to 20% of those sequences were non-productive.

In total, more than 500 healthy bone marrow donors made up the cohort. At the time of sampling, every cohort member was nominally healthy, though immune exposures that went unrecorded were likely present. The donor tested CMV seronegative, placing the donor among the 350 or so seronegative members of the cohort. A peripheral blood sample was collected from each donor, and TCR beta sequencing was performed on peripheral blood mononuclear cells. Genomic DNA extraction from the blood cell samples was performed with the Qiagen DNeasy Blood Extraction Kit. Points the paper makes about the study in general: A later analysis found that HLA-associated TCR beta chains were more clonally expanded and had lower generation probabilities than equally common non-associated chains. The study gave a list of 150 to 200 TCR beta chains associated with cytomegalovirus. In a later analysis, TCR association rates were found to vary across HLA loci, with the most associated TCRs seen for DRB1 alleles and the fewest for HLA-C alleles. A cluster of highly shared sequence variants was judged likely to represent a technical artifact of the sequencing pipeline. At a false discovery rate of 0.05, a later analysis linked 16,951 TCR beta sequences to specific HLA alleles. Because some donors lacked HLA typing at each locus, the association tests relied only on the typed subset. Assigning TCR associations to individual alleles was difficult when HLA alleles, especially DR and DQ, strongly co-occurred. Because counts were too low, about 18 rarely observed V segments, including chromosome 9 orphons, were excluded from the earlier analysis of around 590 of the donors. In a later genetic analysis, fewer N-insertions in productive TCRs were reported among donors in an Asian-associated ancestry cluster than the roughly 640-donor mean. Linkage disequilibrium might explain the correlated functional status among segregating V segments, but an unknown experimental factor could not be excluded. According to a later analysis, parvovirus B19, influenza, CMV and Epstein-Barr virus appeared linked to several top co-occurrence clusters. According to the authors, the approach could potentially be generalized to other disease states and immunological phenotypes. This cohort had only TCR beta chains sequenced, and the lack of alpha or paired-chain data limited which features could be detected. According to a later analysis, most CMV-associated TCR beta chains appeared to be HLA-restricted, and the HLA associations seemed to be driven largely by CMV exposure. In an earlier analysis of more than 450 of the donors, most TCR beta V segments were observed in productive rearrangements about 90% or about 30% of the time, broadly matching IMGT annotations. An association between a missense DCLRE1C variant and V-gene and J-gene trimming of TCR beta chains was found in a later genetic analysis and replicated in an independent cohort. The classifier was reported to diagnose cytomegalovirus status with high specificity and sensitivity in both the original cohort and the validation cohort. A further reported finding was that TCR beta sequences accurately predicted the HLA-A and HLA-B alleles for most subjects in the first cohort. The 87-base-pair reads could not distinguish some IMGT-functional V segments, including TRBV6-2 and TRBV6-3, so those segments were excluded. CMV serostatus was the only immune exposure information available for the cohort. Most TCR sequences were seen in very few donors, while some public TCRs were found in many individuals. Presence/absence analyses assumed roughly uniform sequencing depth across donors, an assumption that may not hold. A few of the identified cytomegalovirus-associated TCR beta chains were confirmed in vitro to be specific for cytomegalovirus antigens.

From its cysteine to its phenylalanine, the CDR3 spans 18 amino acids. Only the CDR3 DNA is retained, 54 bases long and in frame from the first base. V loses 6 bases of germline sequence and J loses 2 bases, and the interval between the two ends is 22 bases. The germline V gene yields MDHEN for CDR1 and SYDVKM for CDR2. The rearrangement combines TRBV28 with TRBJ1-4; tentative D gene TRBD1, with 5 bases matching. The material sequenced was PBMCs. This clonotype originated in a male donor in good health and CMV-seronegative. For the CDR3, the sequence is CASSLDRPPGSTNEKLFF. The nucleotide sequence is TGTGCCAGCAGCCTCGACAGACCTCCCGGGTCGACTAATGAAAAACTGTTTTTT.